Reported below is one T cell receptor (beta chain). The antigen remains undetermined. CDR3 size: 16 residues. Trimming cost V 1 base and J 5 bases; bases outside gene matches: 7. From germline, CDR1 is SGHAT and CDR2 FQNNGV. The data were obtained in a study of cytomegalovirus exposure and HLA in healthy donors. Overall study: The Caucasian-associated ancestry cluster contained 81% of the approximately 410 genotyped donors.

13 Jbeta primers and 60 Vbeta primers were used for the PCR. Assay used: immunoSEQ multiplex PCR; TCRdb lists only in-frame clones, some missing. The table lists around 36,000 clones. Findings and caveats of the study: The study flagged some 180 TCR beta chains as cytomegalovirus-associated. Information on immune exposure was restricted to one variable (CMV serostatus). When a later analysis was performed, an Asian-associated ancestry cluster reportedly had fewer N-insertions than the approximately 680-donor mean.

The TCR comes from a woman aged 25 to 39 in good health and CMV-seropositive. This chain uses TRBV11-2 with TRBJ1-4, with 7 bases lining up with TRBD1. Sequencing was done on a sample of PBMCs. Written as DNA, the CDR3 is TGTGCCAGCAGCTTAGCAGGGGGGAGAAGGAATGAAAAACTGTTTTTT. It codes for CASSLAGGRRNEKLFF. The variable domain in full, with the rest retrieved from reference TRBV11-2 and TRBJ1-4, is EAGVAQSPRYKIIEKRQSVAFWCNPISGHATLYWYQQILGQGPKLLIQFQNNGVVDDSQLPKDRFSAERLKGVDSTLKIQPAKLEDSAVYLCASSLAGGRRNEKLFFGSGTQLSVL.